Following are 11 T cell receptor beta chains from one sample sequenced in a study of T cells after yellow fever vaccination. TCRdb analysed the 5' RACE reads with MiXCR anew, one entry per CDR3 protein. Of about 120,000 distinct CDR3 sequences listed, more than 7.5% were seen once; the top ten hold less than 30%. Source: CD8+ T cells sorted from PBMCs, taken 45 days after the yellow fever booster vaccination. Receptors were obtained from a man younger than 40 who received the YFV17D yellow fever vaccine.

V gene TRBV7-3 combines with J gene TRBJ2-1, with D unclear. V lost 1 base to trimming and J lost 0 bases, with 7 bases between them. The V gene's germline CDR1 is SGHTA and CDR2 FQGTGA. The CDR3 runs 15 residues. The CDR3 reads CASSLMMSSYNEQFF. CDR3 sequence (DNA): TGTGCCAGCAGCTTAATGATGAGCTCCTACAATGAGCAGTTCTTC.

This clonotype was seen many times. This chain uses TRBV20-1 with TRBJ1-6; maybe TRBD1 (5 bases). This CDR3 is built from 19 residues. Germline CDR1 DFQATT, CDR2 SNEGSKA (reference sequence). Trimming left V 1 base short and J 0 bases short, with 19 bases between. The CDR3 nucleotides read TGCAGTGCTAGAGGTACCTCTTGGACACCAAGCTCCTATAATTCACCCCTCCACTTT. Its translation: CSARGTSWTPSSYNSPLHF.

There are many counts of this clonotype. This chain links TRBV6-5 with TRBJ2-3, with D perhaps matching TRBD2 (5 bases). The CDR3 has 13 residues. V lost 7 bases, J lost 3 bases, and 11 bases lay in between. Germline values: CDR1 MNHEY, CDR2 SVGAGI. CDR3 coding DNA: TGTGCCAGCACCGGGGATGAAACAGATACGCAGTATTTT. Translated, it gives CASTGDETDTQYF.

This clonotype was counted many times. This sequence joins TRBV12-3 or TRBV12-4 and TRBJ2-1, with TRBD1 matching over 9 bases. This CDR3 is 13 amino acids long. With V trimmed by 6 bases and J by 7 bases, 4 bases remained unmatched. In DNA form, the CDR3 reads TGTGCCAGCAGGGGACAGGGACTTAATGAGCAGTTCTTC. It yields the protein CASRGQGLNEQFF.

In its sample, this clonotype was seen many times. The CDR3 sequence is CSARGAGGRPVNEQFF. The CDR3 nucleotides read TGCAGTGCTAGAGGGGCGGGAGGGCGACCGGTTAATGAGCAGTTCTTC. V usage is TRBV20-1 and J usage is TRBJ2-1; 9 bases are shared with TRBD2. The trim removed 1 base at V and 7 bases at J, leaving 11 bases unmatched. This CDR3 has 16 amino acids. The germline V gene has CDR1 DFQATT and CDR2 SNEGSKA (reference sequence).

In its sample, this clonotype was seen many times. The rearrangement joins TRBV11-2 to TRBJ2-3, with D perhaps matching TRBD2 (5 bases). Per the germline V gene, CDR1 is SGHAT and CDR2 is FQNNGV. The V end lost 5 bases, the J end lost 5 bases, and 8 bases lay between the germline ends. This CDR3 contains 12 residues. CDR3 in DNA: TGTGCCAGCAGCCCTGCGGGAGATACGCAGTATTTT. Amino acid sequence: CASSPAGDTQYF.

CDR3 DNA sequence: TGCGCCAGCAGTTACGGGAATTCCTACAATGAGCAGTTCTTC. This sequence encodes CASSYGNSYNEQFF. The rearrangement links TRBV10-2 to TRBJ2-1; D might be TRBD2 (5 bases). V shed 5 bases and J shed 1 base, with 9 bases lying between them. Germline loops: CDR1 WSHSY, CDR2 SAAADI. This CDR3 region has 14 residues.

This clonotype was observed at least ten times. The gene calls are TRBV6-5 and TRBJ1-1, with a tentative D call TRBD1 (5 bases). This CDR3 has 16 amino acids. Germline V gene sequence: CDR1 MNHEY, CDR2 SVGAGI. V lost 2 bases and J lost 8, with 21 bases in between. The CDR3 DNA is TGTGCCAGCAGTTACCAACTTGGGGCCCCAGGAGGCGAAGCTTTCTTT. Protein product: CASSYQLGAPGGEAFF.

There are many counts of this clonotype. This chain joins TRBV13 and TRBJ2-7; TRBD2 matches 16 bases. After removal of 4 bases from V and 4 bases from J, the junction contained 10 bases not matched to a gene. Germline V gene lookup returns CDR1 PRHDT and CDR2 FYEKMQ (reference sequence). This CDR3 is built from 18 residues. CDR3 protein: CASSSWGLAGGRTYEQYF. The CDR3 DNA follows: TGTGCCAGCAGCTCGTGGGGACTAGCGGGAGGGCGGACATACGAGCAGTACTTC.

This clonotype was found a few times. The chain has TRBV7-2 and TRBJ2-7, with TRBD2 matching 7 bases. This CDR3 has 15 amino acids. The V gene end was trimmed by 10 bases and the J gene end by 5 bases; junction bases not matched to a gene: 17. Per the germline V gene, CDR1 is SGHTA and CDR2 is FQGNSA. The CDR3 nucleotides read TGTGCCACTAGCCGGGGGGAAGTGTCTCCCCACGAGCAGTACTTC. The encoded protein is CATSRGEVSPHEQYF.

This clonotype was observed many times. The DNA of the CDR3 is TGCAGTGCTGGGGACAATGAGCAGTTCTTC. Encoded protein: CSAGDNEQFF. The V call is TRBV20-1, the J call TRBJ2-1, with D unresolved. This CDR3 comprises 10 residues. The V gene's germline CDR1 is DFQATT and CDR2 SNEGSKA (reference sequence). The V and J ends lost 5 bases and 5 bases respectively, with 4 bases between them.